Listed below are T cell receptor beta chains from one sample, sequenced in a study of T-cell reconstitution after alpha-beta-depleted transplantation in children. MiXCR was run by TCRdb on the PCR reads, yielding one entry per CDR3 protein. Counted here are approximately 290,000 distinct CDR3 sequences, roughly 10% occurring once; the ten biggest clones make up about a quarter. The source material was peripheral blood, sampled 180 days after TCRalphabeta/CD19-depleted stem cell transplant. The receptors were gathered from a male patient under 10 years old who had a stem cell transplant for chronic granulomatous disease, so the T cells may come from the graft donor. Each CDR3 is given with its conserved first and last residue. The D gene is left open where the match is weak. Size is stated for part of the rows, as once, few or many counts, or as a class when the clone is expanded.

D: .
size: many
J: TRBJ2-2
V: TRBV10-1
DNA: TGCGCCAGCGGGGGGCTGAGGACCGGGGAGCTGTTTTTT
CDR3: CASGGLRTGELFF

D: .
size: many
J: TRBJ1-5
V: TRBV7-8
DNA: TGTGCCAGCAGCTCATTGGCGGACAGTAGCAATCAGCCCCAGCATTTT
CDR3: CASSSLADSSNQPQHF

D: .
size: many
J: TRBJ1-1
V: TRBV5-1
DNA: TGCGCCAGCAGCTTGACAGCGAACACTGAAGCTTTCTTT
CDR3: CASSLTANTEAFF

D: .
size: many
J: TRBJ2-3
V: TRBV5-1
DNA: TGCGCCAGCAGCTCCTTTTCTTTGGGGGCAGATACGCAGTATTTT
CDR3: CASSSFSLGADTQYF

D: .
size: many
J: TRBJ2-4
V: TRBV7-8
DNA: TGTGCCAGCAGCTTAGCGAGTGCGTGGGGGGTCGAAGGAAACATTCAGTACTTC
CDR3: CASSLASAWGVEGNIQYF

D: .
size: many
J: TRBJ2-5
V: TRBV29-1
DNA: TGCAGCGTCATGGGGAGATTGGGGGAGACCCAGTACTTC
CDR3: CSVMGRLGETQYF

D: TRBD2
size: .
J: TRBJ2-2
V: TRBV5-4
DNA: TGTGCCAGCAGCGAACTAGCGGGGTCTTTCACCGGGGAGCTGTTTTTT
CDR3: CASSELAGSFTGELFF

D: TRBD1
size: many
J: TRBJ2-6
V: TRBV12-3/TRBV12-4
DNA: TGTGCCAGCAGTTCTCGACAGGGCTCTGGGGCCAACGTCCTGACTTTC
CDR3: CASSSRQGSGANVLTF

D: .
size: few
J: TRBJ1-2
V: TRBV12-3/TRBV12-4
DNA: TGTGCCAGCACCTTTTGGCCACAGGGTATGACATATGGCTACACCTTC
CDR3: CASTFWPQGMTYGYTF

D: TRBD2
size: many
J: TRBJ2-1
V: TRBV3-1
DNA: TGTGCCAGCAGCCGTTCTAGCGGGAAAGGAAATGAGCAGTTCTTC
CDR3: CASSRSSGKGNEQFF

D: TRBD2
size: many
J: TRBJ2-7
V: TRBV27
DNA: TGTGCCAGCAGAACAGTACTATCAGCGGGAGTGCCTCAGTACTTC
CDR3: CASRTVLSAGVPQYF

D: TRBD2
size: many
J: TRBJ2-3
V: TRBV5-1
DNA: TGCGCCAGCAGCTTCCGGGTATTTACTAGCGGAGAATACAGCACAGATACGCAGTATTTT
CDR3: CASSFRVFTSGEYSTDTQYF

D: TRBD1
size: many
J: TRBJ1-1
V: TRBV5-6
DNA: TGTGCCAGCAGCCACGGTCCAGGGGGCGCATTCACTGAAGCTTTCTTT
CDR3: CASSHGPGGAFTEAFF

D: TRBD1
size: .
J: TRBJ2-3
V: TRBV3-1
DNA: TGTGCCACCTGCCCCCGTGGGACAGTCACAGATACGCAGTATTTT
CDR3: CATCPRGTVTDTQYF

D: .
size: many
J: TRBJ2-6
V: TRBV27
DNA: TGTGCCTCAAGCAGGAAAGGGCCACTCTCTGGGGCCAACGTCCTGACTTTC
CDR3: CASSRKGPLSGANVLTF

D: TRBD2
size: many
J: TRBJ2-1
V: TRBV9
DNA: TGTGCCAGCAGCGGACGGACTAGCGGGTACAATGAGCAGTTCTTC
CDR3: CASSGRTSGYNEQFF

D: .
size: many
J: TRBJ2-2
V: TRBV7-9
DNA: TGTGCCAGCAGCTTAGGGCCCGGGGAGCTGTTTTTT
CDR3: CASSLGPGELFF

D: .
size: many
J: TRBJ2-1
V: TRBV6-1
DNA: TGTGCCAGCAGTGAGAATCCAGGGTACAATGAGCAGTTCTTC
CDR3: CASSENPGYNEQFF

D: .
size: many
J: TRBJ2-1
V: TRBV6-2/TRBV6-3
DNA: TGTGCCAGCAGTTTTATTAATGAGCAGTTCTTC
CDR3: CASSFINEQFF

D: TRBD1
size: many
J: TRBJ2-3
V: TRBV28
DNA: TGTGCCAGCAGTTCCTTACGAGACAGGGTAGTTACAGATACGCAGTATTTT
CDR3: CASSSLRDRVVTDTQYF

D: .
size: many
J: TRBJ2-5
V: TRBV7-9
DNA: TGTGCCAGCAGCGTCAGAGTTCAAGAGACCCAGTACTTC
CDR3: CASSVRVQETQYF

D: TRBD2
size: many
J: TRBJ2-7
V: TRBV11-2
DNA: TGTGCCAGCACCCCGACTAGCGGGAGGCCCTCAAGCTCCTACGAGCAGTACTTC
CDR3: CASTPTSGRPSSSYEQYF

D: .
size: few
J: TRBJ2-1
V: TRBV12-3/TRBV12-4
DNA: TGTGCCAGCAGGACCCGATACAGGGACAATGAGCAGTTCTTC
CDR3: CASRTRYRDNEQFF

D: .
size: many
J: TRBJ2-2
V: TRBV18
DNA: TGTGCCAGCTCACCCTCCATCGGGGAGCTGTTTTTT
CDR3: CASSPSIGELFF

D: .
size: many
J: TRBJ1-2
V: TRBV12-3/TRBV12-4
DNA: TGTGCCAGCAGTTTCCAGGGGCGCAGTCGTTATGGCTACACCTTC
CDR3: CASSFQGRSRYGYTF

D: TRBD2
size: few
J: TRBJ2-3
V: TRBV28
DNA: TGTGCCAGCAGTTTATGGGAACTAGCGGTAGCAGATACGCAGTATTTT
CDR3: CASSLWELAVADTQYF

D: .
size: many
J: TRBJ2-1
V: TRBV6-5
DNA: TGTGCCAGCAGTTACTCGTGGATACAGGGTGAGCAGTTCTTC
CDR3: CASSYSWIQGEQFF

D: .
size: few
J: TRBJ2-7
V: TRBV6-1
DNA: TGTGCCAGCAGTGAAGGAGTAGGGGTTTACGAGCAGTACTTC
CDR3: CASSEGVGVYEQYF